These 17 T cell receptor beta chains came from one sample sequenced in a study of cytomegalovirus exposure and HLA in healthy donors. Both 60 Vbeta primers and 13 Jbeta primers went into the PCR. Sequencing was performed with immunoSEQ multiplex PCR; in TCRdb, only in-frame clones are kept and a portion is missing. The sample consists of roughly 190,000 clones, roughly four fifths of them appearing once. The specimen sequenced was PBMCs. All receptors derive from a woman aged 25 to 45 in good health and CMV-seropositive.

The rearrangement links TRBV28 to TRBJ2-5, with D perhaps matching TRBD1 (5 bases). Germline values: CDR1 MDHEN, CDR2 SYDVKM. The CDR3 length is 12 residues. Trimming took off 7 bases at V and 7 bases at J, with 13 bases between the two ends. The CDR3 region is CASNRGLVTQYF. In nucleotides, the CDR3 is TGTGCCAGCAATAGGGGTTTGGTGACCCAGTACTTC.

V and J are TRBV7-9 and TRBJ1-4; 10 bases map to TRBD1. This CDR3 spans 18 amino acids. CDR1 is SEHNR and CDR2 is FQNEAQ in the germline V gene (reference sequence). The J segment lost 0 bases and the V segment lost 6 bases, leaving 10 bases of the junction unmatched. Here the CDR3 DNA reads TGTGCCAGCAGTCTAGCGACAGGGGGCTTGGCAACTAATGAAAAACTGTTTTTT. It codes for CASSLATGGLATNEKLFF.

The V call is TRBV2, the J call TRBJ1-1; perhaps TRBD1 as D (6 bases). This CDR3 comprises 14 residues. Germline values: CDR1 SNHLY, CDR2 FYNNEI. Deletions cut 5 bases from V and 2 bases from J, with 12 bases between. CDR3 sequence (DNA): TGTGCCAGCAGTCTCGGCAGGGGAAACACTGAAGCTTTCTTT. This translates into CASSLGRGNTEAFF.

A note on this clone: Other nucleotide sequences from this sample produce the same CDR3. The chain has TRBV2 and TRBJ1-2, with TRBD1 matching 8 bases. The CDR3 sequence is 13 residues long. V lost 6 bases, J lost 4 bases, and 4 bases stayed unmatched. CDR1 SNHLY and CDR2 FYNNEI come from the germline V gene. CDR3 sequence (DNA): TGTGCCAGCAGGTTACAGGGGGGCTATGGCTACACCTTC. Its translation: CASRLQGGYGYTF.

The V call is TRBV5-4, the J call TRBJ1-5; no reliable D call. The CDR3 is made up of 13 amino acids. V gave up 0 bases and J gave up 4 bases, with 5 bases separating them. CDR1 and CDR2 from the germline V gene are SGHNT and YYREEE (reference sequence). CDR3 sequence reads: CASSLGVNQPQHF. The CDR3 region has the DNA TGTGCCAGCAGCTTGGGCGTTAATCAGCCCCAGCATTTT.

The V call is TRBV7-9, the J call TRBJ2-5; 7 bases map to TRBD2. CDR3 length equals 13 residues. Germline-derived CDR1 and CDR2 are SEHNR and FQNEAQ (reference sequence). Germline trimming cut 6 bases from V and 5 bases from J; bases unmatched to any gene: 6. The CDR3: CASSLDGGETQYF. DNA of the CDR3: TGTGCCAGCAGTCTGGACGGGGGGGAGACCCAGTACTTC.

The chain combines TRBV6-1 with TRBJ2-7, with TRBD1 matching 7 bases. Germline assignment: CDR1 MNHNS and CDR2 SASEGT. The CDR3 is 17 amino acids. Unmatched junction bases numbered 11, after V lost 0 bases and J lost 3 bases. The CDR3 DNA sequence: TGTGCCAGCAGTGAAGCGCGGTTACAGGGGTCCCACTACGAGCAGTACTTC. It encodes CASSEARLQGSHYEQYF.

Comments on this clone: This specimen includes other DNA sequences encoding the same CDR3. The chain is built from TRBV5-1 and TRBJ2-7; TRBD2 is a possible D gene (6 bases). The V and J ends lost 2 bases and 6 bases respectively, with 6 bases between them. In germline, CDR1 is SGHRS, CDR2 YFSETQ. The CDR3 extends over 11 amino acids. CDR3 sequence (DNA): TGCGCCAGCAGCTTCGGGGGCGAGCAGTACTTC. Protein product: CASSFGGEQYF.

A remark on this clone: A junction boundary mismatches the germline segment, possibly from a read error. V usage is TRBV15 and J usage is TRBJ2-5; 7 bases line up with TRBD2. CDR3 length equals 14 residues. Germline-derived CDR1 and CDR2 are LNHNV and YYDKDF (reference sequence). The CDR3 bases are TGTGCCACCAGTAGAGATACTAGCGTTGAGACCCAGTACTTC. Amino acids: CATSRDTSVETQYF.

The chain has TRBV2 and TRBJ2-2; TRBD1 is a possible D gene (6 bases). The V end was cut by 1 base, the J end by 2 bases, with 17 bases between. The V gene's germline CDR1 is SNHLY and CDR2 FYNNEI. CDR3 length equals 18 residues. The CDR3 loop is CASSEEGHGTTNTGELFF. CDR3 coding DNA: TGTGCCAGCAGTGAAGAGGGCCACGGGACAACTAACACCGGGGAGCTGTTTTTT.

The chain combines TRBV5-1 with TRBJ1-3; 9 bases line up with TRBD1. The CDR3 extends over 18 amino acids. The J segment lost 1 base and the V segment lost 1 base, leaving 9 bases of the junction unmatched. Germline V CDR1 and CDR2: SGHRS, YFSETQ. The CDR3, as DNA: TGCGCCAGCAGCTTGACAGGGGGCTTGGTGAGGTCTGGAAACACCATATATTTT. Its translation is CASSLTGGLVRSGNTIYF. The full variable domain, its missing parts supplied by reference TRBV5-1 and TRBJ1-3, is KAGVTQTPRYLIKTRGQQVTLSCSPISGHRSVSWYQQTPGQGLQFLFEYFSETQRNKGNFPGRFSGRQFSNSRSEMNVSTLELGDSALYLCASSLTGGLVRSGNTIYFGEGSWLTVV.

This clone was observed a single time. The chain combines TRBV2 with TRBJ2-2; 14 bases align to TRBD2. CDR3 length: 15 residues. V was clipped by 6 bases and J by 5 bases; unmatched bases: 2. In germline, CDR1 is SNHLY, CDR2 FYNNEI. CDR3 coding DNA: TGTGCCAGCAGGGGGACTAGCGGGAGAACCGGGGAGCTGTTTTTT. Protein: CASRGTSGRTGELFF.

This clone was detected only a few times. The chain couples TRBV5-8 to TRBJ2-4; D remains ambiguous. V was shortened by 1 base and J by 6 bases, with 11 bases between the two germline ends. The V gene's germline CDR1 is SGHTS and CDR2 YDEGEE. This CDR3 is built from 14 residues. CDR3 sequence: CASSLRSWPNIQYF. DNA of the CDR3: TGTGCCAGCAGCTTGCGGAGCTGGCCAAACATTCAGTACTTC.

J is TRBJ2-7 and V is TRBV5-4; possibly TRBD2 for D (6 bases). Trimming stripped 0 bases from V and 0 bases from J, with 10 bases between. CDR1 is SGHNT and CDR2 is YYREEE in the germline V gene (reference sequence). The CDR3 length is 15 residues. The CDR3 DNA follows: TGTGCCAGCAGCTTGGCCGGCGGGATCTCCTACGAGCAGTACTTC. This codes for CASSLAGGISYEQYF.

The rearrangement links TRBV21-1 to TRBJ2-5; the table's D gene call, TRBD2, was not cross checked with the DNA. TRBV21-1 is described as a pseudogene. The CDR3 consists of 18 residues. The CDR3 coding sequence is TGTGCCAGCAGCAAGGGGAGGACTAGCGGGAGGGGAAAAGAGACCCAGTACTTC. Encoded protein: CASSKGRTSGRGKETQYF.

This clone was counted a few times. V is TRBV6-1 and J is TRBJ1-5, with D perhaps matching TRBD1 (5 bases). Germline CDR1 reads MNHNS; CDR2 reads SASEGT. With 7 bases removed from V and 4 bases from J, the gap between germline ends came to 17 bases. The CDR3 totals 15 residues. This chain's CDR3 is CASMMGDGGNQPQHF. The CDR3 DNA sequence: TGTGCCAGCATGATGGGGGATGGAGGGAATCAGCCCCAGCATTTT.

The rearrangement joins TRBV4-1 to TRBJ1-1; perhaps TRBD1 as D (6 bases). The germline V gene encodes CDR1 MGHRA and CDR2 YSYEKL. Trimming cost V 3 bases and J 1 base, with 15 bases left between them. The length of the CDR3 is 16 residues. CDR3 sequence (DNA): TGCGCCAGCAGCCACTCAACGGACAGCGCGAACACTGAAGCTTTCTTT. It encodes CASSHSTDSANTEAFF.